Below are 20 T cell receptor beta chains sequenced from a single sample in a study of cytomegalovirus exposure and HLA in healthy donors (dated by TCRdb to about 2017). Libraries were constructed by the immunoSEQ multiplex PCR assay. For the multiplex PCR, a mixture combining 60 forward primers for TCR Vbeta segments and 13 reverse primers for TCR Jbeta segments was used. Drawn from immuneACCESS, this table holds only the in-frame rearrangements with V and J called that TCRdb kept. Clones are partly lost; checked studies trace under half to an unresolved V gene and leave the rest unexplained. The sample includes about 110,000 clones, with 75% observed a single time. The biggest ten clones account for less than 3% of the sample. The specimen was PBMCs. These receptors were obtained from a male donor in good health and CMV-seropositive.

The chain employs TRBV2 and TRBJ1-3; the match to TRBD1 covers 10 bases. Unmatched junction bases numbered 17, after V lost 10 bases and J lost 2 bases. Germline V lookup: CDR1 SNHLY, CDR2 FYNNEI. The CDR3 runs to 18 residues. The CDR3 is CAMNPGGTGAFAGNTIYF. CDR3 sequence (DNA): TGTGCCATGAACCCAGGAGGGACAGGGGCTTTTGCTGGAAACACCATATATTTT. Based on the CDR3 plus reference TRBV2 and TRBJ1-3, the full variable domain is EPEVTQTPSHQVTQMGQEVILRCVPISNHLYFYWYRQILGQKVEFLVSFYNNEISEKSEIFDDQFSVERPDGSNFTLKIRSTKLEDSAMYFCAMNPGGTGAFAGNTIYFGEGSWLTVV.

CDR3 sequence reads: CAWSVNRGIAKNIQYF. CDR3 nucleotide sequence: TGTGCCTGGAGTGTAAACAGGGGAATAGCCAAAAACATTCAGTACTTC. The chain joins TRBV30 to TRBJ2-4; 7 nucleotides match TRBD1. Germline values: CDR1 GTSNPN, CDR2 SVGIG (reference sequence). This CDR3 has 16 amino acids. The J segment lost 0 bases and the V segment lost 0 bases, leaving 5 bases of the junction unmatched.

The chain employs TRBV6-6 and TRBJ2-7; possible D gene TRBD1, 5 bases. From germline, CDR1 is MNHNY and CDR2 SVGAGI (reference sequence). Trimming shortened V by 4 bases and J by 0 bases, and 13 bases separated the two germline ends. CDR3 length: 15 amino acids. CDR3 amino acids: CASSSLNQGSYEQYF. The CDR3 nucleotides read TGTGCCAGCAGTTCACTAAATCAGGGCTCCTACGAGCAGTACTTC.

V gene TRBV5-4 combines with J gene TRBJ2-3, with 8 nucleotides matching TRBD2. Germline V gene data show CDR1 as SGHNT and CDR2 as YYREEE (reference sequence). With V trimmed by 1 base and J by 0 bases, 4 bases remained unmatched. There are 16 residues in the CDR3. CDR3 in amino acids: CASSLYRGGSTDTQYF. CDR3 in DNA: TGTGCCAGCAGCTTGTATCGGGGGGGTAGCACAGATACGCAGTATTTT.

The rearrangement links TRBV7-3 to TRBJ1-3; D uncertain. V shed 1 base and J shed 2 bases, with 3 bases lying between them. Per the germline V gene, CDR1 is SGHTA and CDR2 is FQGTGA. The CDR3 totals 13 residues. For the CDR3, the DNA is TGTGCCAGCAGCTTAATCGCTGGAAACACCATATATTTT. Protein product: CASSLIAGNTIYF.

The chain has TRBV9 and TRBJ2-3; 12 bases align to TRBD2. The V gene end was trimmed by 0 bases and the J gene end by 5 bases; junction bases not matched to a gene: 7. Germline loops: CDR1 SGDLS, CDR2 YYNGEE. The CDR3 is 17 residues long. The DNA of the CDR3 is TGTGCCAGCAGCGTAGCTCCTAGCGGGGGGGTGGGAGATACGCAGTATTTT. It yields the protein CASSVAPSGGVGDTQYF.

V is TRBV7-2 and J is TRBJ2-7, with D perhaps TRBD1 (6 bases). The germline V gene has CDR1 SGHTA and CDR2 FQGNSA. The CDR3 is 14 amino acids. Between the trimmed V and J ends, which lost 4 bases and 0 bases, there was a span of 10 bases. The CDR3 protein is CASSYGQYSYEQYF. In DNA, the CDR3 is TGTGCCAGCAGCTACGGACAGTACTCCTACGAGCAGTACTTC.

CDR3: CASSVEEGTLDEQYF. The CDR3 DNA sequence: TGTGCCAGCAGCGTAGAGGAGGGTACCTTGGACGAGCAGTACTTC. This chain connects TRBV9 to TRBJ2-7; D might be TRBD2 (6 bases). This CDR3 contains 15 residues. Trimming shortened V by 0 bases and J by 5 bases, and 15 bases separated the two germline ends. Germline assignment: CDR1 SGDLS and CDR2 YYNGEE.

The V call is TRBV6-1, the J call TRBJ1-1, with a possible D match to TRBD1 (5 bases). Trimming took off 6 bases at V and 13 bases at J, with 21 bases between the two ends. Per germline, CDR1 MNHNS and CDR2 SASEGT. CDR3 length equals 13 residues. CDR3 nucleotide sequence: TGTGCCAGCAGGACGTCGGGGGTAAGCGATTGTTTCTTT. It translates to CASRTSGVSDCFF.

The rearrangement uses TRBV30 and TRBJ1-4; tentatively, D is TRBD1 (6 bases). V dropped 3 bases and J dropped 1 base, with 15 bases sitting between them. The germline V gene has CDR1 GTSNPN and CDR2 SVGIG (reference sequence). The CDR3 sequence is 16 residues long. In DNA, the CDR3 is TGTGCCTGGAGGCGAAAGCCGGGACAAACTAATGAAAAACTGTTTTTT. Protein sequence: CAWRRKPGQTNEKLFF.

The chain has TRBV5-1 and TRBJ1-2, with TRBD1 as a possible D gene (5 bases). Looked up from germline, CDR1 is SGHRS and CDR2 is YFSETQ. Trimming cost V 4 bases and J 2 bases, with 21 bases left between them. This CDR3 comprises 17 residues. The CDR3: CASSHNIAAQGNYGYTF. The CDR3 nucleotides read TGCGCCAGCAGCCATAATATTGCGGCTCAGGGAAACTATGGCTACACCTTC.

This sequence joins TRBV6-5 and TRBJ1-1; D gene ambiguous. Germline values: CDR1 MNHEY, CDR2 SVGAGI. The germline V and J ends were trimmed by 2 bases and 0 bases, with 4 bases remaining between them. The CDR3 totals 13 residues. The CDR3 sequence: CASSYDLNTEAFF. CDR3 coding DNA: TGTGCCAGCAGTTACGACTTGAACACTGAAGCTTTCTTT.

The chain joins TRBV4-2 to TRBJ1-2; 11 bases fit TRBD1. V trimming: 3 bases; J trimming: 4 bases; junction bases outside the gene matches: 4. CDR3 size: 15 residues. CDR1 is LGHNA and CDR2 is YNFKEQ in the germline V gene. For the CDR3, the DNA is TGTGCCAGCAGCCAGACCGGGACAGGGGGCTATGGCTACACCTTC. Amino acid sequence: CASSQTGTGGYGYTF.

The J gene is TRBJ1-2, the V gene TRBV5-3, with TRBD1 matching over 7 bases. TRBV5-3 is noted as an ORF with a role that remains uncertain. Losses at the gene ends were 4 bases for V and 5 bases for J; bases not matched to a gene: 14. The CDR3 loop spans 16 amino acids. The CDR3 protein is CARSLPTRQGGYGYTF. The CDR3 region has the DNA TGTGCCAGAAGCCTGCCTACCCGACAGGGTGGATATGGCTACACCTTC.

This sequence joins TRBV9 and TRBJ1-2, with D possibly being TRBD1 (5 bases). The CDR3 spans 15 residues. Per the germline V gene, CDR1 is SGDLS and CDR2 is YYNGEE. Trimming took off 0 bases at V and 4 bases at J, with 13 bases between the two ends. The CDR3 sequence is CASSVGPGVSYGYTF. CDR3 in DNA: TGTGCCAGCAGCGTAGGGCCGGGGGTGAGCTATGGCTACACCTTC.

This rearrangement joins TRBV19 to TRBJ1-3, with D unclear. The CDR3 runs to 15 residues. Trimming took off 5 bases at V and 0 bases at J, with 11 bases between the two ends. CDR1 is LNHDA and CDR2 is SQIVND in the germline V gene (reference sequence). The CDR3 loop reads CASSDGGGSGNTIYF. CDR3 nucleotides: TGTGCCAGTAGTGACGGCGGCGGCTCTGGAAACACCATATATTTT.

V usage is TRBV4-1 and J usage is TRBJ1-5; 8 bases line up with TRBD1. Germline V gene sequence: CDR1 MGHRA, CDR2 YSYEKL. This CDR3 contains 17 residues. Trimming took 0 bases from V and 2 from J; bases not matched to a gene: 6. The CDR3: CASSQDLPGQGNQPQHF. The CDR3 DNA reads TGCGCCAGCAGCCAAGATCTACCGGGACAGGGCAATCAGCCCCAGCATTTT.

As regards this clone: The junction departs from the called germline gene at one end, perhaps through a read error. CDR3 DNA sequence: TGTTCCAGCAGGGGTGGTTTCGGGTTGAACACTGAAGCTTTCTTT. It is translated as CSSRGGFGLNTEAFF. The chain carries TRBV7-9 and TRBJ1-1, with D possibly TRBD1 on 6 matching bases. The CDR3 loop spans 15 amino acids. From germline, CDR1 is SEHNR and CDR2 FQNEAQ (reference sequence).

A few counts support this clone. The J gene is TRBJ1-6, the V gene TRBV7-9; 8 nucleotides match TRBD1. The length of the CDR3 is 14 residues. The ends lost 4 bases at V and 14 bases at J; junction bases unmatched: 10. Germline V lookup: CDR1 SEHNR, CDR2 FQNEAQ (reference sequence). This CDR3 reads CASSSPQGAKTLHF. CDR3 in DNA: TGTGCCAGCAGCTCCCCTCAGGGGGCAAAAACCCTCCACTTT.

The chain joins TRBV9 to TRBJ2-3; TRBD2 matches at 11 bases. CDR3 length: 15 residues. V shed 3 bases, J shed 0 bases, and the junction held 0 bases outside the gene matches. CDR1 SGDLS and CDR2 YYNGEE come from the germline V gene. The chain's CDR3 is CASSGLAGSTDTQYF. The CDR3 DNA reads as TGTGCCAGCAGCGGACTAGCGGGAAGCACAGATACGCAGTATTTT.